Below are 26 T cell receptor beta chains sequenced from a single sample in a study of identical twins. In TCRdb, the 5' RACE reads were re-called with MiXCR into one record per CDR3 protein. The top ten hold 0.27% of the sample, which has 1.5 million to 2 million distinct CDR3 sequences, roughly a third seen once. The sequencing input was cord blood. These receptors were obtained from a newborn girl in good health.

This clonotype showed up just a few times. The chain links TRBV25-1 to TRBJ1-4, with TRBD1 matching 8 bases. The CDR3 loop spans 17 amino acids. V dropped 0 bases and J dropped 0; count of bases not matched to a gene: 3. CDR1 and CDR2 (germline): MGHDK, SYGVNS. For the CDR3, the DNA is TGTGCCAGCAGTGAATATGGACAGGGCGCAACTAATGAAAAACTGTTTTTT. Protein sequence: CASSEYGQGATNEKLFF.

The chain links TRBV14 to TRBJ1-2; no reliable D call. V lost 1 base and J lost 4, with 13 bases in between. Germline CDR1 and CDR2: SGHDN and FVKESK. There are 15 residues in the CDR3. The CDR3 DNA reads TGTGCCAGCAGCCAAGGGAACGGTGAATTCTATGGCTACACCTTC. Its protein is CASSQGNGEFYGYTF.

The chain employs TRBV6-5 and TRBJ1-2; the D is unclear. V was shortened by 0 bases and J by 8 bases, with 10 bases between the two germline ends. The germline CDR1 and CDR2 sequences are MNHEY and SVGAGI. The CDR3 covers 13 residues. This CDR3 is CASSYSGIRGYTF. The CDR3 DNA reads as TGTGCCAGCAGTTACTCAGGGATTCGGGGCTACACCTTC.

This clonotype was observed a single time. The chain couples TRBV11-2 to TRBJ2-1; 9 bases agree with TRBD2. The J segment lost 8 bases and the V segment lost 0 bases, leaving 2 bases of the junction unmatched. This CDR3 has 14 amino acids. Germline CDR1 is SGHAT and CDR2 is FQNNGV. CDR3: CASSLDVAGDEQFF. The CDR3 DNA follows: TGTGCCAGCAGCTTAGATGTAGCGGGAGATGAGCAGTTCTTC.

In nucleotides, the CDR3 is TGTGCCAGCAGCTTAAAGGGACAACAGCCCCAGCATTTT. Its translation: CASSLKGQQPQHF. The V call is TRBV7-2, the J call TRBJ1-5; possibly TRBD1 for D (6 bases). Germline CDR1 SGHTA, CDR2 FQGNSA. CDR3 length: 13 amino acids. Trimming removed 2 bases from V and 7 bases from J, with 9 bases in between.

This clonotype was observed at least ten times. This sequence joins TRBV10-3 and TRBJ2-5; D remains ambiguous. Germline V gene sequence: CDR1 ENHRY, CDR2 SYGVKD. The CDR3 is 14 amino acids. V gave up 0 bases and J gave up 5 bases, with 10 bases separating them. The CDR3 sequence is CAISESIVGETQYF. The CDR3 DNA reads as TGTGCCATCAGTGAGTCGATCGTCGGGGAGACCCAGTACTTC.

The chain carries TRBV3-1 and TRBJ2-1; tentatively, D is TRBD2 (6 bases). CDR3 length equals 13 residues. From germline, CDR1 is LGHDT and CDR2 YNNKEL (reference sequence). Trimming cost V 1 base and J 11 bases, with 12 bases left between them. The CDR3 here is CASSQGKGLQQFF. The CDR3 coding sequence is TGTGCCAGCAGCCAAGGTAAGGGACTTCAGCAGTTCTTC.

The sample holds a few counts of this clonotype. CDR3 bases: TGTGCCAGCTCAGGCCGGAGCGGGGGGCGCACAGATACGCAGTATTTT. It is translated as CASSGRSGGRTDTQYF. The chain couples TRBV18 to TRBJ2-3; 9 bases map to TRBD2. Germline V lookup: CDR1 KGHSH, CDR2 LQKENI. The V gene end was trimmed by 5 bases and the J gene end by 1 base; junction bases not matched to a gene: 7. CDR3 length: 16 residues.

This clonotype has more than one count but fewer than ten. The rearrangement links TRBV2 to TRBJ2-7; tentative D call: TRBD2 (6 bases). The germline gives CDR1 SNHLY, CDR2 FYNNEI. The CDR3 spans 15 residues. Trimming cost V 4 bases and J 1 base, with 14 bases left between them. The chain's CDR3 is CASSVHPGGSYEQYF. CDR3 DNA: TGTGCCAGCAGTGTTCACCCCGGGGGTTCCTACGAGCAGTACTTC.

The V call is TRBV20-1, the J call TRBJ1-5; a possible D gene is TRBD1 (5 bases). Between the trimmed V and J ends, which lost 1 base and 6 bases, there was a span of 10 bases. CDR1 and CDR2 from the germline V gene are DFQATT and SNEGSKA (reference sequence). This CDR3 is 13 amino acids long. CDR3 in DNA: TGCAGTGCTAGAGCGAGGGGAAGTCAGCCCCAGCATTTT. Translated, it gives CSARARGSQPQHF.

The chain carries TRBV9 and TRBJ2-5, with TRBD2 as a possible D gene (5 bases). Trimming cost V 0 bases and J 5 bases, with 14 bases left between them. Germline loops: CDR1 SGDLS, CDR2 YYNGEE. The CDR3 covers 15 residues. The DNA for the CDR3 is TGTGCCAGCAGCGTAGAACCGGGGAGTCGCGAGACCCAGTACTTC. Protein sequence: CASSVEPGSRETQYF.

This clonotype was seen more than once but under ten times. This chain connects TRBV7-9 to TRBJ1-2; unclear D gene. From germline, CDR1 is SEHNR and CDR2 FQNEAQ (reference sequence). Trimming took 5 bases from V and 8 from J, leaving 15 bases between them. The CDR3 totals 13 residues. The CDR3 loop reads CASSRSTFQGYTF. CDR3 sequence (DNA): TGTGCCAGCAGCCGCAGTACGTTTCAGGGCTACACCTTC.

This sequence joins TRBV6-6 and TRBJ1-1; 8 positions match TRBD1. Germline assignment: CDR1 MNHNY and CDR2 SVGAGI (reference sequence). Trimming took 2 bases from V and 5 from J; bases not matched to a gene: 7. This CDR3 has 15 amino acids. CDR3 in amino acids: CASSYPARQGTEAFF. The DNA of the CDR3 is TGTGCCAGCAGTTACCCGGCTCGACAGGGGACTGAAGCTTTCTTT.

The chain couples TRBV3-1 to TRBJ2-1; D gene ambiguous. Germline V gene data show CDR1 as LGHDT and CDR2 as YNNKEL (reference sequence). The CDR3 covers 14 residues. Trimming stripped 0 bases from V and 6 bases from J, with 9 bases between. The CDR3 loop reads CASSQDLSRNEQFF. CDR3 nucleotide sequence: TGTGCCAGCAGCCAAGATCTTAGTCGCAATGAGCAGTTCTTC.

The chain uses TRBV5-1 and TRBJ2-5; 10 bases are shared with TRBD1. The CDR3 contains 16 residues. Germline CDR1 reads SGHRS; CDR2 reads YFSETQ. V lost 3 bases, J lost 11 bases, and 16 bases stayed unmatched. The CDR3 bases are TGCGCCAGCAGCTCGGGGGACGGGACAGGGGTCTCGGTGCAGTACTTC. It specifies CASSSGDGTGVSVQYF.

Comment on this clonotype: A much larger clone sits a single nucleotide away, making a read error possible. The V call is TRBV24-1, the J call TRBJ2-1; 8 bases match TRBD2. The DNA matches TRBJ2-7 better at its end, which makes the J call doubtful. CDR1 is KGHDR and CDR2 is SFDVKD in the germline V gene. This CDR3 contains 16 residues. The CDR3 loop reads CATSDSTSGRDNEQYF. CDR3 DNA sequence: TGTGCCACCAGTGATTCAACTAGCGGCAGGGACAATGAGCAGTACTTC.

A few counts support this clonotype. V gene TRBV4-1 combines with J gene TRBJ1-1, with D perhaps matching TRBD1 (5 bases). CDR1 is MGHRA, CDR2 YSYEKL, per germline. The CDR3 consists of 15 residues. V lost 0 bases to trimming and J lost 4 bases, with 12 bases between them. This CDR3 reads CASSQDRGAGTEAFF. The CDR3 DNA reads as TGCGCCAGCAGCCAAGACCGGGGCGCGGGCACTGAAGCTTTCTTT.

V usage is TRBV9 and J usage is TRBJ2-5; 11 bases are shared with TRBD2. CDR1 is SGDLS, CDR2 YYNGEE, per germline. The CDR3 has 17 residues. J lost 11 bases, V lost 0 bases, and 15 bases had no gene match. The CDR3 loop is CASSVGQGTSGINEQYF. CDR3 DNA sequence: TGTGCCAGCAGCGTAGGACAAGGGACTAGCGGTATCAATGAGCAGTACTTC.

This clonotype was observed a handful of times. The CDR3 protein is CASSSTSYFQYF. CDR3 bases: TGTGCCAGCAGTTCGACTAGTTACTTCCAGTACTTC. This chain uses TRBV27 with TRBJ2-5; TRBD2 is a possible D gene (6 bases). This CDR3 is 12 amino acids long. Trimming stripped 4 bases from V and 10 bases from J, with 13 bases between. Germline V gene lookup returns CDR1 MNHEY and CDR2 SMNVEV (reference sequence).

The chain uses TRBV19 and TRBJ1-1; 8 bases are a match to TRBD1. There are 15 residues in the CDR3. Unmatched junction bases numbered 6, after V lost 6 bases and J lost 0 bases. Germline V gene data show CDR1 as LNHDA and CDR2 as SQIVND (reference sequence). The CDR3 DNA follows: TGTGCCAGTAGCCCGGGACAGGCTATGAACACTGAAGCTTTCTTT. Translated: CASSPGQAMNTEAFF.

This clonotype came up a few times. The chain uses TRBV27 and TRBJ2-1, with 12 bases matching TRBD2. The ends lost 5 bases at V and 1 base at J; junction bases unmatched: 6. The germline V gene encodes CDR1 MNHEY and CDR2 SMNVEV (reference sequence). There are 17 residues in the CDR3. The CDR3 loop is CASSAGLAGISYNEQFF. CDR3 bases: TGTGCCAGCAGTGCTGGACTAGCGGGGATATCCTACAATGAGCAGTTCTTC.

The CDR3 is CASSPWTSGMNTDTQYF. DNA for the CDR3: TGTGCCAGCAGCCCTTGGACTAGCGGGATGAACACAGATACGCAGTATTTT. The chain is built from TRBV3-1 and TRBJ2-3; 12 bases agree with TRBD2. The CDR3 extends over 17 amino acids. The trim removed 4 bases at V and 2 bases at J, leaving 7 bases unmatched. Germline lookup yields CDR1 LGHDT and CDR2 YNNKEL (reference sequence).

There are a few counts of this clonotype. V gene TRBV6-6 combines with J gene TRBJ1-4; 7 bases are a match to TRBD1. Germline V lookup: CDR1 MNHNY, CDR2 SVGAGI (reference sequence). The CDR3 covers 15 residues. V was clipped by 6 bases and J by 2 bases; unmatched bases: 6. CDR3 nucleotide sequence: TGTGCCAGCAGGCCGCGGGGACAGACTAATGAAAAACTGTTTTTT. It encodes CASRPRGQTNEKLFF.

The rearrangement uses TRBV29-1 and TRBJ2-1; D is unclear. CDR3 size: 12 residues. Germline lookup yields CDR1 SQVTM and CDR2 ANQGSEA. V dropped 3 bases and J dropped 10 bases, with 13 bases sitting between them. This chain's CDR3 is CSVDVAQPEQFF. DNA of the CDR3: TGCAGCGTTGACGTAGCCCAGCCCGAGCAGTTCTTC.

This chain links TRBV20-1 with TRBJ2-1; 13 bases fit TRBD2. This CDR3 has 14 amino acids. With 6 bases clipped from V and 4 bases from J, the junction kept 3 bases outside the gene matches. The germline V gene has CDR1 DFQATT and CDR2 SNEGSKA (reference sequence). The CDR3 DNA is TGCAGTGCCTGGACTAGCGGGAGTTACAATGAGCAGTTCTTC. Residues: CSAWTSGSYNEQFF.

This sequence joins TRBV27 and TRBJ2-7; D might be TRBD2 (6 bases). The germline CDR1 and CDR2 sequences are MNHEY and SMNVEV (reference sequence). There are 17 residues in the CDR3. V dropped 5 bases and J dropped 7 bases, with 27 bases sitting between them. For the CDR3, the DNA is TGTGCCAGCAGTCACCGACTAGTTCGAATAAAACACAATGAGCAGTACTTC. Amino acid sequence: CASSHRLVRIKHNEQYF.